This entry is about one TCR beta chain. There is no known antigen for this receptor. Per-base quality was not reported, and no clone a single base away is much larger than it. The sample originates from a study of cytomegalovirus exposure and HLA in healthy donors (dated 2017 in TCRdb). Broadly, across the study: The roughly 670 repertoires of the first cohort and the 95 to 150 validation repertoires were produced on the same platform, according to a later analysis. The study aimed to test whether cataloging public T cell receptors could reveal signatures of past pathogen exposure. Besides the first cohort of 666 subjects, a separate validation cohort made up of over a hundred different subjects was used. To predict cytomegalovirus infection status, the study brought together high-throughput TCR immunosequencing, statistical association of individual TCRs with disease status, and machine learning. The investigation overall reported the following: Of the cluster scores, about 94% were above 0 in a later analysis, which found that TCRs clustered in the first cohort also tended to co-occur in the 130 or so validation repertoires. According to the authors, the approach could potentially be generalized to other disease states and immunological phenotypes. Three of the identified cytomegalovirus-associated TCR beta chains were confirmed in vitro to be specific for cytomegalovirus antigens. In the study, around 160 TCR beta chains were listed as associated with cytomegalovirus. In both the original and validation cohorts, the classifier was reported to diagnose cytomegalovirus status with high specificity and sensitivity. While some public TCRs were present in many individuals, most TCR sequences turned up only very rarely across donors. A later analysis lacked HLA typing for the validation cohort, so it scored co-occurrence in that cohort across all 110 or so repertoires.

Receptors were amplified or captured by the immunoSEQ multiplex PCR assay. In the authors' own workflow: To diagnose cytomegalovirus status from the catalog of TCR beta chain sequences, a statistical classification framework was built. TCRdb's version of the immuneACCESS table is confined to in-frame rearrangements and falls short of the full clone set. An unresolved V gene accounts for under half of the shortfall where checked; the remainder is of unknown origin. V, J and clone size are those of that table, while D and trimming were read from the DNA. Within this sample are 200,000 or so clones, with just over 85% of them counted one time only. The ten largest account for 2.9% of the sample. Donors formed part of the validation cohort, which comprised 120 subjects and was distinct from the first cohort of under 850 subjects. Sequences were obtained from PBMCs. The TCR sequence derives from a woman aged 18-29 years in good health and CMV-seronegative.

The DNA sequence is as follows: TGTGCCAGCAGTCCCACGGGGGGGGCGATGAACACTGAAGCTTTCTTT. Protein translation: CASSPTGGAMNTEAFF. The rearrangement combines TRBV27 with TRBJ1-1; TRBD1 could be the D gene, as 6 bases match. The CDR3 starts with the cysteine, ends with the phenylalanine, and has 16 residues. This entry keeps only the CDR3 DNA: 48 bases, framed from base 1. CDR1 MNHEY and CDR2 SMNVEV were looked up in the germline V gene (reference sequence). V lost 5 bases and J lost 0 bases; the stretch between them is 16 bases long.